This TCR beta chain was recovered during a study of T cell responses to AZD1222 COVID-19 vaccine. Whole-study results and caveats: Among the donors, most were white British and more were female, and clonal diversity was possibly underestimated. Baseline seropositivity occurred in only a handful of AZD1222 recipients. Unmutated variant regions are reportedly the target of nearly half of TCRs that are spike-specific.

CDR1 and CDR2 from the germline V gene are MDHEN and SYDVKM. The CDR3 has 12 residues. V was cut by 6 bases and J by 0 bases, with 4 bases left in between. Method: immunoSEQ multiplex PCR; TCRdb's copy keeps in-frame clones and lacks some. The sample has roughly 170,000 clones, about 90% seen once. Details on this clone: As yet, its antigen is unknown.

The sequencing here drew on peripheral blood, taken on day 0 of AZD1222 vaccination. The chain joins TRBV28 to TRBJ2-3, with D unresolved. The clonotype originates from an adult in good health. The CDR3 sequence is CASRQSTDTQYF. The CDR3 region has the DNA TGTGCCAGCAGGCAGAGCACAGATACGCAGTATTTT.